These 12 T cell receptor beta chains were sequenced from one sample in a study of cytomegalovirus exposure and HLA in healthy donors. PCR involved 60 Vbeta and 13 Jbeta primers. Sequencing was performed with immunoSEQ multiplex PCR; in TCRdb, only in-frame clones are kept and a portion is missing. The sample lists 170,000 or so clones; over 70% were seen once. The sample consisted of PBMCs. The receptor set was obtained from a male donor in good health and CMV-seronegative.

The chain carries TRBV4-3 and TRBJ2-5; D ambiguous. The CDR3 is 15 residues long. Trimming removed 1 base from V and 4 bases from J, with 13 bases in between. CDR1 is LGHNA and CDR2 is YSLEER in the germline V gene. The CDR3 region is CASSQAAGYGETQYF. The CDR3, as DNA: TGCGCCAGCAGCCAAGCGGCAGGCTATGGAGAGACCCAGTACTTC.

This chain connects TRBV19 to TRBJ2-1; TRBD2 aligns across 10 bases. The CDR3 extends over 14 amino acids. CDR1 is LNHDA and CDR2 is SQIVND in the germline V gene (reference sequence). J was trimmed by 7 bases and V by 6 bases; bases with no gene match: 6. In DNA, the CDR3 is TGTGCCAGTAGGAGGAGCGGGAGGGGGAATGAGCAGTTCTTC. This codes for CASRRSGRGNEQFF.

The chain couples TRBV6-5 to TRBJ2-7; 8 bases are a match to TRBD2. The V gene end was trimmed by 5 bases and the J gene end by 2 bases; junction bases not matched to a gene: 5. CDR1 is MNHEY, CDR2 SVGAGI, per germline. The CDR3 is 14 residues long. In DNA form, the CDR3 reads TGTGCCAGCAGTAAACGGGAGGGGCCCTACGAGCAGTACTTC. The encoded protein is CASSKREGPYEQYF.

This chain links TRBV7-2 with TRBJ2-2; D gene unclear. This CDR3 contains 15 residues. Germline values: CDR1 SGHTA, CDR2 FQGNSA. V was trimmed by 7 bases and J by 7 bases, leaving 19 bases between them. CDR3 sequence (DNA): TGTGCCAGCACCCCCCAGGTCGGAAACGACGGGGAGCTGTTTTTT. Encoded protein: CASTPQVGNDGELFF.

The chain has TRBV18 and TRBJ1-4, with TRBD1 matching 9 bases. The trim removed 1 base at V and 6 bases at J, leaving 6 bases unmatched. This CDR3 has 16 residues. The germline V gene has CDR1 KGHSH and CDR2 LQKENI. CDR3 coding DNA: TGTGCCAGCTCACCACAACCGGGACAGGGCTATGAAAAACTGTTTTTT. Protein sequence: CASSPQPGQGYEKLFF.

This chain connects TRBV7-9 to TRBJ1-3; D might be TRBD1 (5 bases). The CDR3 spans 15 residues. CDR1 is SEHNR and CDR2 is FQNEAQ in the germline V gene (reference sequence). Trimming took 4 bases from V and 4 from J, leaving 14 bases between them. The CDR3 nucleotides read TGTGCCAGCAGCTCGCAAGGGGTCACGGGAAACACCATATATTTT. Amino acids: CASSSQGVTGNTIYF. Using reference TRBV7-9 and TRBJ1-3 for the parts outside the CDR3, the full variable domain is DTGVSQNPRHKITKRGQNVTFRCDPISEHNRLYWYRQTLGQGPEFLTYFQNEAQLEKSRLLSDRFSAERPKGSFSTLEIQRTEQGDSAMYLCASSSQGVTGNTIYFGEGSWLTVV.

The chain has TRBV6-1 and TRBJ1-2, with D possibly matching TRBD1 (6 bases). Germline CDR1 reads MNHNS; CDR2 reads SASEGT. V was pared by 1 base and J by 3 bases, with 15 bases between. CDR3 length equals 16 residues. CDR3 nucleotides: TGTGCCAGCAGTGAAGGGTACCAGGGACATTACTATGGCTACACCTTC. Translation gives CASSEGYQGHYYGYTF.

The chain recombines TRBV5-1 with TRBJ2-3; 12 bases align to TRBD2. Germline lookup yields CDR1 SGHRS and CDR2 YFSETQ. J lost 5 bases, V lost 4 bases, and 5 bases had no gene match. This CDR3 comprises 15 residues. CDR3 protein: CASSPPGLAGDTQYF. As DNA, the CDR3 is TGCGCCAGCAGCCCTCCGGGACTAGCGGGAGATACGCAGTATTTT.

CDR3 coding DNA: TGCAGCGTTGAAGTTCGGGGATTGCCCCCCTACGAGCAGTACTTC. Amino acid sequence: CSVEVRGLPPYEQYF. This chain links TRBV29-1 with TRBJ2-7, with TRBD2 as a possible D gene (5 bases). Germline V CDR1 and CDR2: SQVTM, ANQGSEA. V was shortened by 1 base and J by 2 bases, with 15 bases between the two germline ends. The CDR3 is made up of 15 amino acids.

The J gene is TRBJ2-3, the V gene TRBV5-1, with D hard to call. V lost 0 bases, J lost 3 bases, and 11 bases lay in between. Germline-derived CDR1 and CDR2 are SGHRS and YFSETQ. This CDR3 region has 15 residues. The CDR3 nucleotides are TGCGCCAGCAGCTTGGGCTGGCGGTATACAGATACGCAGTATTTT. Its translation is CASSLGWRYTDTQYF.

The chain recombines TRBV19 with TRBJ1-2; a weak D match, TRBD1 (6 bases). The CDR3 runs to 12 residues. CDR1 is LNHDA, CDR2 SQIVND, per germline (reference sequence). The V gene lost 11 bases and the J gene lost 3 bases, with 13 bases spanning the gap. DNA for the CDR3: TGTGCCGGCCGGGACACCTACTATGGCTACACCTTC. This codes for CAGRDTYYGYTF.

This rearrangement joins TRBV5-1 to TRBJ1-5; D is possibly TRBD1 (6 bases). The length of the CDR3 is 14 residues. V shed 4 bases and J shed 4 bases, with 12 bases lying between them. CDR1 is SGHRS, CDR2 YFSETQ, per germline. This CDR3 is CASSPGTNNQPQHF. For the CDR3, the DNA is TGCGCCAGCAGCCCCGGGACAAATAATCAGCCCCAGCATTTT. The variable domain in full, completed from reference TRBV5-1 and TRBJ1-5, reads KAGVTQTPRYLIKTRGQQVTLSCSPISGHRSVSWYQQTPGQGLQFLFEYFSETQRNKGNFPGRFSGRQFSNSRSEMNVSTLELGDSALYLCASSPGTNNQPQHFGDGTRLSIL.